These 27 T cell receptor beta chains were all obtained from the same sample, sequenced in a study of PD-1 blockade in classical Hodgkin lymphoma. Every one of the patients relapsed after autologous stem cell transplantation (brentuximab vedotin exposure was variable). The table came from immunoSEQ multiplex PCR; TCRdb's copy has only in-frame clones and leaves some out. Of nearly 55,000 clones listed, roughly 80% were seen once; the top ten hold roughly 15%. The sequences come from peripheral blood mononuclear cells (PBMCs), collected at baseline. These receptors were taken from a human donor with classical Hodgkin lymphoma.

This chain connects TRBV2 to TRBJ2-2; 11 bases match TRBD1. CDR3 length equals 15 residues. With V trimmed by 6 bases and J by 5 bases, 5 bases remained unmatched. Germline V gene sequence: CDR1 SNHLY, CDR2 FYNNEI. The CDR3, as DNA: TGTGCCAGCAGGAAGGGGACAGGGGGAACCGGGGAGCTGTTTTTT. Translated, it gives CASRKGTGGTGELFF.

Many counts were recorded for this clone. The gene calls are TRBV10-3 and TRBJ2-1, with 7 positions matching TRBD2. Germline CDR1 ENHRY, CDR2 SYGVKD. The CDR3 has 16 residues. With 4 bases clipped from V and 7 bases from J, the junction kept 13 bases outside the gene matches. The CDR3 region has the DNA TGTGCCATCAGTGGAATTGGGGCGGGAGAAAGGAATGAGCAGTTCTTC. It yields the protein CAISGIGAGERNEQFF.

V and J are TRBV4-1 and TRBJ1-2; D is uncertain. The CDR3 has 14 amino acids. V was pared by 0 bases and J by 4 bases, with 9 bases between. CDR1 and CDR2 from the germline V gene are MGHRA and YSYEKL. CDR3 residues: CASSQDRRFYGYTF. The CDR3 region has the DNA TGCGCCAGCAGCCAAGATCGGAGGTTCTATGGCTACACCTTC.

The chain uses TRBV27 and TRBJ2-5; 10 positions match TRBD2. Looked up from germline, CDR1 is MNHEY and CDR2 is SMNVEV (reference sequence). The trim removed 3 bases at V and 4 bases at J, leaving 5 bases unmatched. The CDR3 consists of 15 residues. CDR3 residues: CASSLASGGGETQYF. CDR3 bases: TGTGCCAGCAGTTTGGCTAGCGGGGGCGGAGAGACCCAGTACTTC.

The rearrangement joins TRBV7-8 to TRBJ2-3; D perhaps matches TRBD2 (6 bases). V gave up 10 bases and J gave up 5 bases, with 16 bases separating them. Germline loops: CDR1 SGHVS, CDR2 FQNEAQ. The CDR3 is 13 amino acids. In DNA form, the CDR3 reads TGTGCCACCTTTGACGGGAGACGAGATACGCAGTATTTT. Amino acid sequence: CATFDGRRDTQYF.

The gene calls are TRBV11-2 and TRBJ2-5, with 10 bases aligning to TRBD2. Germline V lookup: CDR1 SGHAT, CDR2 FQNNGV. The trim removed 0 bases at V and 7 bases at J, leaving 5 bases unmatched. The CDR3 consists of 15 residues. This CDR3 reads CASSLEPSGSATQYF. The CDR3 DNA reads TGTGCCAGCAGCTTAGAGCCTAGCGGGAGTGCGACCCAGTACTTC.

The J gene is TRBJ1-2, the V gene TRBV7-2; 10 nucleotides match TRBD1. Germline loops: CDR1 SGHTA, CDR2 FQGNSA. The junction had 7 bases not matched to a gene; V was cut back by 3 bases and J by 3 bases. This CDR3 region has 16 residues. CDR3 DNA: TGTGCCAGCAGCTTTGTGACAGGGGGCTCGGACTATGGCTACACCTTC. Its translation is CASSFVTGGSDYGYTF.

CDR3 DNA: TGTGCCAGCAGCCCGGACGGTTACTTCTCTGGAAACACCATATATTTT. This gives the protein CASSPDGYFSGNTIYF. The rearrangement joins TRBV7-9 to TRBJ1-3; D ambiguous. The ends were cut back, 5 bases at V and 0 bases at J, with 14 bases in the middle. The CDR3 has 16 residues. Germline V gene data show CDR1 as SEHNR and CDR2 as FQNEAQ (reference sequence).

V gene TRBV2 combines with J gene TRBJ1-2; D unresolved. Germline lookup yields CDR1 SNHLY and CDR2 FYNNEI. This CDR3 has 13 residues. V gave up 7 bases and J gave up 4 bases, with 13 bases separating them. CDR3 sequence (DNA): TGTGCCAGCAAGCGGACTGCGGTCTATGGCTACACCTTC. Translation: CASKRTAVYGYTF.

This clone is a singleton in its sample. The chain combines TRBV5-6 with TRBJ1-1; TRBD1 might be the D (5 bases). Germline loops: CDR1 SGHDT, CDR2 YYEEEE. V lost 4 bases and J lost 11, with 24 bases in between. The CDR3 sequence is 15 residues long. In nucleotides, the CDR3 is TGTGCCAGCAGCCCGCAAAGATCGGGGCCCGGGGAGGCTTTCTTT. Translation: CASSPQRSGPGEAFF.

V and J are TRBV7-2 and TRBJ2-5; no clear D gene. The J call is in doubt because the DNA end fits TRBJ2-7 better. CDR3 length: 14 amino acids. Per germline, CDR1 SGHTA and CDR2 FQGNSA. CDR3 coding DNA: TGTGCCAGCAGCTTAGCGAGGACCACCTACGAGCAGTACTTC. Its protein product is CASSLARTTYEQYF.

The table lists this clone with a count of one. The V gene is TRBV7-2, the J gene TRBJ1-2, with TRBD1 matching 8 bases. Losses at the gene ends were 1 base for V and 5 bases for J; bases not matched to a gene: 6. The V gene's germline CDR1 is SGHTA and CDR2 FQGNSA. This CDR3 region has 15 residues. The CDR3 protein is CASSLGGDRSYGYTF. Written as DNA, the CDR3 is TGTGCCAGCAGCTTAGGGGGGGACAGGTCTTATGGCTACACCTTC.

The chain uses TRBV5-1 and TRBJ2-3; 9 bases are a match to TRBD1. The CDR3 length is 16 residues. The germline gives CDR1 SGHRS, CDR2 YFSETQ. With 1 base clipped from V and 6 bases from J, the junction kept 9 bases outside the gene matches. The chain's CDR3 is CASSLKGTGYDDTQYF. DNA of the CDR3: TGCGCCAGCAGCTTGAAGGGGACAGGGTATGATGATACGCAGTATTTT.

The sample holds one count of this clone. The rearrangement joins TRBV9 to TRBJ1-1, with TRBD1 as a possible D gene (6 bases). V dropped 3 bases and J dropped 5 bases, with 17 bases sitting between them. CDR1 is SGDLS, CDR2 YYNGEE, per germline. The CDR3 consists of 15 residues. CDR3 in DNA: TGTGCCAGCAGCGCGGGGAGACAGGTCATAACTGAAGCTTTCTTT. Amino acid sequence: CASSAGRQVITEAFF. Supplemented by reference TRBV9 and TRBJ1-1, the full variable domain reads DSGVTQTPKHLITATGQRVTLRCSPRSGDLSVYWYQQSLDQGLQFLIQYYNGEERAKGNILERFSAQQFPDLHSELNLSSLELGDSALYFCASSAGRQVITEAFFGQGTRLTVV.

This chain connects TRBV11-2 to TRBJ2-1; TRBD2 might be the D (6 bases). This CDR3 has 15 amino acids. The ends were cut back, 3 bases at V and 2 bases at J, with 11 bases in the middle. CDR1 and CDR2 (germline): SGHAT, FQNNGV. In DNA form, the CDR3 reads TGTGCCAGCAGCTTCATTAGCGGTGCCTACAATGAGCAGTTCTTC. Protein sequence: CASSFISGAYNEQFF.

The rearrangement joins TRBV7-2 to TRBJ2-2; D is ambiguous. Germline-derived CDR1 and CDR2 are SGHTA and FQGNSA. Trimming stripped 5 bases from V and 5 bases from J, with 9 bases between. The CDR3 is 13 residues long. CDR3 sequence: CASSPTPTGELFF. The CDR3 coding sequence is TGTGCCAGCAGCCCAACCCCGACCGGGGAGCTGTTTTTT.

This chain uses TRBV19 with TRBJ2-2, with 7 bases that match TRBD1. This CDR3 has 15 residues. Germline CDR1 reads LNHDA; CDR2 reads SQIVND (reference sequence). V was pared by 7 bases and J by 10 bases, with 15 bases of the junction left unmatched. The CDR3 reads CASTPGQILIEELFF. The CDR3 DNA reads as TGTGCCAGTACCCCGGGACAGATCCTTATTGAGGAGCTGTTTTTT.

V gene TRBV7-9 combines with J gene TRBJ2-1, with 16 nucleotides matching TRBD2. CDR3 size: 17 residues. Germline loops: CDR1 SEHNR, CDR2 FQNEAQ (reference sequence). Unmatched junction bases numbered 6, after V lost 5 bases and J lost 5 bases. CDR3 amino acids: CASSPGGTSGRDNEQFF. The CDR3 coding sequence is TGTGCCAGCAGCCCTGGGGGGACTAGCGGGAGGGACAATGAGCAGTTCTTC.

This clone has a single count. This chain uses TRBV18 with TRBJ2-1; TRBD1 is a possible D gene (6 bases). The CDR3 covers 13 residues. Germline CDR1 is KGHSH and CDR2 is LQKENI. V was pared by 4 bases and J by 6 bases, with 10 bases between. The DNA for the CDR3 is TGTGCCAGCTCACTCGACAGGTCCAATGAGCAGTTCTTC. Its translation: CASSLDRSNEQFF.

The chain is built from TRBV11-3 and TRBJ1-1; D is ambiguous. V gave up 11 bases and J gave up 1 base, with 11 bases separating them. CDR1 is SGHNT, CDR2 YENEEA, per germline. This CDR3 spans 12 amino acids. CDR3 residues: CASSHRNTEAFF. The CDR3 DNA sequence: TGTGCCTCGTCCCACAGGAACACTGAAGCTTTCTTT.

The genes are TRBV7-9 and TRBJ2-2; 12 positions agree with TRBD2. The junction had 11 bases not matched to a gene; V was cut back by 5 bases and J by 4 bases. The length of the CDR3 is 18 residues. The germline CDR1 and CDR2 sequences are SEHNR and FQNEAQ (reference sequence). The CDR3 bases are TGTGCCAGCAGCCGTGGGCTAGCGGGAGGGCCTGGCACCGGGGAGCTGTTTTTT. Its translation: CASSRGLAGGPGTGELFF.

Concerning this clone: The conserved closing phenylalanine or tryptophan is absent in this CDR3, likely reflecting a read error. The chain has TRBV25-1 and TRBJ1-5; D is uncertain. The CDR3 sequence is 14 residues long. Germline CDR1 is MGHDK and CDR2 is SYGVNS. Trimming removed 5 bases at V and 0 bases at J, with 8 bases between. CDR3 coding DNA: TGTGCCAGCAGTCCCGGGAATAGCAATCAGCCCCAGCATCTT. This sequence encodes CASSPGNSNQPQHL.

This clone came up once. The CDR3 protein is CARSGTGEPQHF. Written as DNA, the CDR3 is TGTGCCAGAAGCGGGACAGGGGAGCCCCAGCATTTT. The rearrangement links TRBV5-3 to TRBJ1-5; 10 bases align to TRBD1. TRBV5-3 is treated as an ORF (open reading frame) with a function not yet certain. Trimming at V came to 4 bases and at J to 8 bases, leaving 0 bases not matched to a gene. The CDR3 is 12 amino acids.

The CDR3 region has the DNA TGTGCCAGCAGCCAAGACAGGGGCTACGAGCAGTACGTC. The encoded protein is CASSQDRGYEQYV. The rearrangement uses TRBV13 and TRBJ2-7; 8 bases are a match to TRBD1. Germline V lookup: CDR1 PRHDT, CDR2 FYEKMQ (reference sequence). With 5 bases clipped from V and 3 bases from J, the junction kept 3 bases outside the gene matches. The CDR3 extends over 13 amino acids.

The V gene is TRBV9, the J gene TRBJ2-1, with D possibly matching TRBD1 (7 bases). V lost 1 base to trimming and J lost 1 base, with 12 bases between them. CDR3 size: 16 residues. The germline CDR1 and CDR2 sequences are SGDLS and YYNGEE. CDR3 coding DNA: TGTGCCAGCAGCGTAAGGACAGGACTATCCTACAATGAGCAGTTCTTC. Protein product: CASSVRTGLSYNEQFF.

This clone was counted only a few times. The genes are TRBV5-4 and TRBJ2-2; 7 bases map to TRBD2. V was pared by 2 bases and J by 0 bases, with 1 base of the junction left unmatched. Germline V gene lookup returns CDR1 SGHNT and CDR2 YYREEE (reference sequence). This CDR3 spans 15 amino acids. CDR3 region: CASSLGLANTGELFF. The CDR3 nucleotides read TGTGCCAGCAGCTTAGGACTAGCGAACACCGGGGAGCTGTTTTTT.

This clone was seen a few times. V is TRBV18 and J is TRBJ1-2; D gene uncertain. This CDR3 comprises 15 residues. Trimming stripped 5 bases from V and 6 bases from J, with 19 bases between. Germline lookup yields CDR1 KGHSH and CDR2 LQKENI. The CDR3 spells CASSALLTDTDGYTF. The CDR3, as DNA: TGTGCCAGCTCAGCCCTTTTGACGGATACCGATGGCTACACCTTC.